The 9 T cell receptor beta chains below were found in one sample sequenced in a study of Graves' ophthalmopathy and Graves' hyperthyroidism. For repertoire sequencing, the TCR beta CDR3 regions were amplified from RNA transcripts. First-round RT-PCR with HTBI primers preceded a second-round multiplex PCR. MiXCR was run by TCRdb on the multiplex PCR reads, yielding one entry per CDR3 protein. The sample lists 200,000 to 250,000 distinct CDR3 sequences, around 42% occurring once. Sequenced material: peripheral blood. These receptors were collected from an adult man with Graves' ophthalmopathy.

This clonotype was counted only a few times. For the CDR3, the DNA is TGTGCCAGCAGCTTTTTGGACAGGGGGAATGGCTACACCTTC. Translation gives CASSFLDRGNGYTF. The chain links TRBV5-8 to TRBJ1-2; the match to TRBD1 covers 10 bases. The V gene's germline CDR1 is SGHTS and CDR2 YDEGEE. Trimming cost V 2 bases and J 6 bases; bases outside gene matches: 4. The CDR3 loop spans 14 amino acids.

The DNA of the CDR3 is TGCAGCGTTGTGAGGGTGGCAGACCAAGAGACCCAGTACTTC. It specifies CSVVRVADQETQYF. The chain links TRBV29-1 to TRBJ2-5, with D possibly matching TRBD2 (5 bases). Trimming stripped 4 bases from V and 0 bases from J, with 12 bases between. Germline CDR1 is SQVTM and CDR2 is ANQGSEA. The CDR3 spans 14 residues.

The chain combines TRBV2 with TRBJ1-4, with TRBD1 matching 8 bases. The CDR3 runs 15 residues. Germline values: CDR1 SNHLY, CDR2 FYNNEI. V gave up 6 bases and J gave up 3 bases; unmatched junction bases: 6. The CDR3 sequence is CASSGNRGANEKLFF. In nucleotides, the CDR3 is TGTGCCAGCAGCGGCAACAGGGGGGCTAATGAAAAACTGTTTTTT.

The rearrangement joins TRBV7-9 to TRBJ1-4, with TRBD1 matching over 7 bases. V shed 6 bases, J shed 6 bases, and the junction held 10 bases outside the gene matches. This CDR3 spans 15 amino acids. CDR1 and CDR2 (germline): SEHNR, FQNEAQ (reference sequence). CDR3 coding DNA: TGTGCCAGCAGTCCCCCGGGGACAGAGGATGAAAAACTGTTTTTT. Protein sequence: CASSPPGTEDEKLFF.

The chain couples TRBV9 to TRBJ1-1; D is unresolved. The V end lost 1 base, the J end lost 0 bases, and 4 bases lay between the germline ends. This CDR3 is 13 amino acids long. CDR1 SGDLS and CDR2 YYNGEE come from the germline V gene. In DNA, the CDR3 is TGTGCCAGCAGCGTATGGGTGAACACTGAAGCTTTCTTT. Its translation: CASSVWVNTEAFF.

The chain is built from TRBV10-3 and TRBJ2-3; D is unclear. V shed 10 bases and J shed 6 bases, with 20 bases lying between them. CDR3 length: 14 residues. Germline-derived CDR1 and CDR2 are ENHRY and SYGVKD. As DNA, the CDR3 is TGTGCCACCATGCCTCCCCTCGTGGGGGATACGCAGTATTTT. It translates to CATMPPLVGDTQYF.

This chain's CDR3 is CAISAREFDNEQFF. The CDR3 coding sequence is TGTGCCATCAGTGCACGGGAGTTCGACAATGAGCAGTTCTTC. V and J are TRBV10-3 and TRBJ2-1, with D possibly being TRBD2 (6 bases). CDR1 and CDR2 from the germline V gene are ENHRY and SYGVKD. V lost 4 bases to trimming and J lost 5 bases, with 12 bases between them. This CDR3 has 14 residues.

V and J are TRBV2 and TRBJ2-2, with 13 bases that match TRBD2. J lost 9 bases, V lost 7 bases, and 8 bases had no gene match. Germline V gene sequence: CDR1 SNHLY, CDR2 FYNNEI. The CDR3 extends over 15 amino acids. The CDR3 DNA follows: TGTGCCAGCAATCCGACTAGCGGGGGGCCCCGGGAGCTGTTTTTT. Its protein is CASNPTSGGPRELFF.

The rearrangement uses TRBV30 and TRBJ1-2, with no clear D. CDR1 GTSNPN and CDR2 SVGIG come from the germline V gene (reference sequence). V was clipped by 4 bases and J by 1 base, with 7 bases between them. The CDR3 runs to 12 residues. CDR3 in amino acids: CAWTTHNYGYTF. CDR3 coding DNA: TGTGCCTGGACAACACATAACTATGGCTACACCTTC.